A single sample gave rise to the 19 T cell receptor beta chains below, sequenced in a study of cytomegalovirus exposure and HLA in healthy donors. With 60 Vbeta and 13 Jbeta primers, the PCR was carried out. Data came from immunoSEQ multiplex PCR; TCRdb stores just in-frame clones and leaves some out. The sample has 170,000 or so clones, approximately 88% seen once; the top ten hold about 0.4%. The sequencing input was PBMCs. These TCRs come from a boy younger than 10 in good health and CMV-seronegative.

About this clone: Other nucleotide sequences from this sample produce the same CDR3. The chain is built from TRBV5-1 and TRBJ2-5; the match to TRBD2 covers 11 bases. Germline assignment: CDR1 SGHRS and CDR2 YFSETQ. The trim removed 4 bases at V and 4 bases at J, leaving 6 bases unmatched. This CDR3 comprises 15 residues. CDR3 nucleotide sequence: TGCGCCAGCAGCCTTACTAGCGGGAGCAGAGAGACCCAGTACTTC. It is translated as CASSLTSGSRETQYF.

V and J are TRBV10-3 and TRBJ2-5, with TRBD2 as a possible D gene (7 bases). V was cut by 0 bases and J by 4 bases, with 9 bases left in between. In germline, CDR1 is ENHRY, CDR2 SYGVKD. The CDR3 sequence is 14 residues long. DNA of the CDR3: TGTGCCATCAGTGAGTCGGGGGGGCGAGAGACCCAGTACTTC. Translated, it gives CAISESGGRETQYF.

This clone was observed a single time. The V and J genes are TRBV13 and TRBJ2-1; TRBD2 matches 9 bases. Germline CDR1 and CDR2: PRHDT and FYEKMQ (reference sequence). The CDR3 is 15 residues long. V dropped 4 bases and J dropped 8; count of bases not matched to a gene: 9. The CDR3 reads CASSSAGGPRDEQFF. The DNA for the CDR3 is TGTGCCAGCAGCTCAGCGGGAGGCCCTAGGGATGAGCAGTTCTTC.

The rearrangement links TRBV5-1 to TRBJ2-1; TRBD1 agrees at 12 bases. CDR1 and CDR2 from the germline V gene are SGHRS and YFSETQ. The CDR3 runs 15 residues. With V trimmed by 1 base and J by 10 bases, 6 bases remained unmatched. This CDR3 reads CASSLLGQGALEQFF. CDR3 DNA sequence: TGCGCCAGCAGCTTGTTGGGACAGGGGGCTTTGGAGCAGTTCTTC.

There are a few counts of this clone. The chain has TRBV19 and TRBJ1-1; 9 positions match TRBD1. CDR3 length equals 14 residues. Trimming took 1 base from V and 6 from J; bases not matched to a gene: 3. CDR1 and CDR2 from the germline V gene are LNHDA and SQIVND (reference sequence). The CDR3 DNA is TGTGCCAGTAGTATAGGACAGGGGGACGCTGAAGCTTTCTTT. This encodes CASSIGQGDAEAFF.

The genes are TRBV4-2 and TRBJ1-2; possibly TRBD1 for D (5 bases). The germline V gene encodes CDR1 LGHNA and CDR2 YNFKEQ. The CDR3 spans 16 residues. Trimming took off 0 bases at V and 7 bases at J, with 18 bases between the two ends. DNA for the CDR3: TGTGCCAGCAGCCAAGATTTTATTGGGGGGATTTCTGGCTACACCTTC. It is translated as CASSQDFIGGISGYTF.

CDR3 DNA sequence: TGTGCCAGCAGCCATCCCAGTGATTTTGGAAAACTGTTTTTT. This translates into CASSHPSDFGKLFF. The chain carries TRBV28 and TRBJ1-4; D is unresolved. Germline V gives CDR1 MDHEN, CDR2 SYDVKM. V shed 6 bases and J shed 10 bases, with 18 bases lying between them. The CDR3 contains 14 residues.

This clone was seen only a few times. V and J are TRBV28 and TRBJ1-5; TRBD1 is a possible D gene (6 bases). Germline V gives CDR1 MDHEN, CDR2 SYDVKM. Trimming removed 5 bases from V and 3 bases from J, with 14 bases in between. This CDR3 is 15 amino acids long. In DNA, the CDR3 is TGTGCCAGCAGTCCCAGAACAGGGTACAATCAGCCCCAGCATTTT. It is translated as CASSPRTGYNQPQHF.

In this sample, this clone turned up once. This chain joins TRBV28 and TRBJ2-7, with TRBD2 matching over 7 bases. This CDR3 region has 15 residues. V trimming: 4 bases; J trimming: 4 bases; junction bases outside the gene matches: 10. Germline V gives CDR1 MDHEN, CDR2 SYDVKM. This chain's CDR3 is CASSSPGTNPYEQYF. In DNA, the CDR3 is TGTGCCAGCAGTTCCCCCGGGACTAACCCTTACGAGCAGTACTTC.

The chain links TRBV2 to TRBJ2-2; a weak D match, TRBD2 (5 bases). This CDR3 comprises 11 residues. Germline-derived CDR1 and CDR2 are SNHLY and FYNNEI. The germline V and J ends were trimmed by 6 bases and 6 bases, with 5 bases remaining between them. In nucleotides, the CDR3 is TGTGCCAGCAGGGGAGCCGGGGAGCTGTTTTTT. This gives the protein CASRGAGELFF.

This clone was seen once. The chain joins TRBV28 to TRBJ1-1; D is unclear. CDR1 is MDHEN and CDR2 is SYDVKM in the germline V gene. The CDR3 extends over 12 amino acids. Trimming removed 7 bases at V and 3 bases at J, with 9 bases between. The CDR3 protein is CASTRGYTEAFF. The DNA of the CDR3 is TGTGCCAGCACACGCGGGTACACTGAAGCTTTCTTT.

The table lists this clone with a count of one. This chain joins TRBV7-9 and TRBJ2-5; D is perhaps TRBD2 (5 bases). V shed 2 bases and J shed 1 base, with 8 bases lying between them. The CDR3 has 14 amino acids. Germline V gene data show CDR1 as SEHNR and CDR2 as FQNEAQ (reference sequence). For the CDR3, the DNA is TGTGCCAGCAGCTTACTAGCTACCCAAGAGACCCAGTACTTC. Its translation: CASSLLATQETQYF. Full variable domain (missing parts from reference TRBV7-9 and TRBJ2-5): DTGVSQNPRHKITKRGQNVTFRCDPISEHNRLYWYRQTLGQGPEFLTYFQNEAQLEKSRLLSDRFSAERPKGSFSTLEIQRTEQGDSAMYLCASSLLATQETQYFGPGTRLLVL.

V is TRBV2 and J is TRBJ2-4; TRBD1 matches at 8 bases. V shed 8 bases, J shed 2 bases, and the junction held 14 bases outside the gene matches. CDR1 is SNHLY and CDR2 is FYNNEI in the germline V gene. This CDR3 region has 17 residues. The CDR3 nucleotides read TGTGCCAGCGCCTCTCTACTTCAGGGGGCTTCCAAAAACATTCAGTACTTC. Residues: CASASLLQGASKNIQYF.

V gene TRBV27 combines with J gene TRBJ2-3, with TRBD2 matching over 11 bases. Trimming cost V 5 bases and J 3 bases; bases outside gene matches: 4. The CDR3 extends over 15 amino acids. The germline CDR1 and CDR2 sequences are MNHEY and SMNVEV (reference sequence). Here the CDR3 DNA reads TGTGCCAGCAGTAGACTAGCGGGGATAACAGATACGCAGTATTTT. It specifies CASSRLAGITDTQYF.

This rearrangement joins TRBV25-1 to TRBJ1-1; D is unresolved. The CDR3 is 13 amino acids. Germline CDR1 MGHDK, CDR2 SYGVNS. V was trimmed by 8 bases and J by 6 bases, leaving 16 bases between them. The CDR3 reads CASWRPEESEAFF. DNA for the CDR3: TGTGCCAGCTGGCGGCCGGAGGAATCTGAAGCTTTCTTT.

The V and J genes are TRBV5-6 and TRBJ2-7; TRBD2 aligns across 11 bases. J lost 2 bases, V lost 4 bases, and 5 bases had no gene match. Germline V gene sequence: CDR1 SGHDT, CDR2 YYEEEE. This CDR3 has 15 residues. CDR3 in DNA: TGTGCCAGCAGCGGGGGACTAGCGGAAACCTACGAGCAGTACTTC. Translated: CASSGGLAETYEQYF.

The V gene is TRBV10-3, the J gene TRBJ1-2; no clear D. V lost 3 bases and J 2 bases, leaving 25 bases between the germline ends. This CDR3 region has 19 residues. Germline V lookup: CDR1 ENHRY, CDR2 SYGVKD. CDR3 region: CAISDGWPVQLIANYGYTF. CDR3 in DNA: TGTGCCATCAGTGATGGTTGGCCAGTCCAACTAATTGCCAACTATGGCTACACCTTC.

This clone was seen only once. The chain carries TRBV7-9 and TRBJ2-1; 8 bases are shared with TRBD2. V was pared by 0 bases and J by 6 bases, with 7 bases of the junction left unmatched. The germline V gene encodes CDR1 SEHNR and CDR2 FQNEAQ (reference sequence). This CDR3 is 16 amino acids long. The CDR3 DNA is TGTGCCAGCAGCTTAGCGGTACTAGCGGACTCCAATGAGCAGTTCTTC. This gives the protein CASSLAVLADSNEQFF.

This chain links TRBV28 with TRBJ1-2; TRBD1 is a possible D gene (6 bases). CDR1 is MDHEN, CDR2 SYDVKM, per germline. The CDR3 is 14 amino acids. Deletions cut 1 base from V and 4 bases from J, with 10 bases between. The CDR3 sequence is CASSLSGATYGYTF. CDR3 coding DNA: TGTGCCAGCAGTTTATCAGGGGCGACCTATGGCTACACCTTC.